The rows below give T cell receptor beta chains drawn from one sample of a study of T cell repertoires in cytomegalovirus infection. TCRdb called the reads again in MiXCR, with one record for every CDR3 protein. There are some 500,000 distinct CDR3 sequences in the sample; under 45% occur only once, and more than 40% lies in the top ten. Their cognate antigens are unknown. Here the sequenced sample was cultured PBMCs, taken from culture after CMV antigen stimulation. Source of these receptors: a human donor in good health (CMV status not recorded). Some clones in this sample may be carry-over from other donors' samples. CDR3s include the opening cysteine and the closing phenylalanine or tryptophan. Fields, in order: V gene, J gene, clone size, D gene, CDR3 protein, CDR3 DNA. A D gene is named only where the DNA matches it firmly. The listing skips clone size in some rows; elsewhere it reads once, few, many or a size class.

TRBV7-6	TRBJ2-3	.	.	CASSLAGGWQDTQYF	TGTGCCAGCAGCTTAGCGGGGGGTTGGCAAGATACGCAGTATTTT
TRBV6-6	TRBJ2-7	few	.	CASSYEKTYEQYF	TGTGCCAGCAGTTACGAGAAAACCTACGAGCAGTACTTC
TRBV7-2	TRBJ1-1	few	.	CASSLVGLKNTEAFF	TGTGCCAGCAGCTTAGTTGGGTTGAAGAACACTGAAGCTTTCTTT
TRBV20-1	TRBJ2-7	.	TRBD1	CSARKTGRGNYEQYF	TGCAGTGCTAGAAAGACAGGGCGAGGGAATTACGAGCAGTACTTC
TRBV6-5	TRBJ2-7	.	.	CASRVALSYEQYF	TGTGCCAGCAGAGTAGCACTCTCCTACGAGCAGTACTTC
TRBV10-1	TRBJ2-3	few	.	CASSESPGWELSTDTQYF	TGCGCCAGCAGTGAGTCCCCGGGGTGGGAACTTAGCACAGATACGCAGTATTTT
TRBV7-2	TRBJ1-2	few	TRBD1	CASNRGGYGYTF	TGTGCCAGCAACAGGGGAGGGTATGGCTACACCTTC
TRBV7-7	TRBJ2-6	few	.	CASSLDRGGFRPGANVLTF	TGTGCCAGCAGCTTAGACAGGGGGGGGTTCCGCCCGGGGGCCAACGTCCTGACTTTC
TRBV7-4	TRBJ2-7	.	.	CASSLYRDNGQYF	TGTGCCAGCAGCTTGTACCGGGACAACGGGCAGTACTTC
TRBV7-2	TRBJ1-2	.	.	CASSLASPGPAGYTF	TGTGCCAGCAGCTTAGCCAGTCCAGGCCCAGCGGGCTACACCTTC
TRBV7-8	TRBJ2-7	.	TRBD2	CASSLGAGVFYEQYF	TGTGCCAGCAGCTTAGGGGCGGGGGTCTTCTACGAGCAGTACTTC
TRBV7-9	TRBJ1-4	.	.	CASSLVVATTNEKLFF	TGTGCCAGCAGCTTAGTGGTGGCAACAACTAATGAAAAACTGTTTTTT
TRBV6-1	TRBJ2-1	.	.	CASSEYGSSYNEQFF	TGTGCCAGCAGTGAATACGGGAGCTCCTACAATGAGCAGTTCTTC
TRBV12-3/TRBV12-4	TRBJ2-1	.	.	CASTAGGSYNEQFF	TGTGCCTCGACGGCCGGGGGCTCCTACAATGAGCAGTTCTTC
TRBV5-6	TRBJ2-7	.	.	CASSLGGGTPYEQYF	TGTGCCAGCAGCTTGGGAGGAGGGACCCCCTACGAGCAGTACTTC
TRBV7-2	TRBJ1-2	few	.	CASSLLQSGYTF	TGTGCCAGCAGCTTACTGCAGTCTGGCTACACCTTC
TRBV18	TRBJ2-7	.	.	CASSPRGTPLGEQYF	TGTGCCAGCTCGCCCAGGGGAACCCCCTTAGGCGAGCAGTACTTC
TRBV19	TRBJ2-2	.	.	CASSIQLLLGSGELFF	TGTGCCAGTAGTATACAGCTACTCCTCGGGTCCGGGGAGCTGTTTTTT
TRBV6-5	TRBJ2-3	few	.	CASSYSPRQGGDTQYF	TGTGCCAGCAGTTACTCCCCGCGACAGGGAGGAGATACGCAGTATTTT
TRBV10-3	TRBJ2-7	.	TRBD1	CAITGTVSNEQYF	TGTGCCATCACCGGGACAGTCTCAAACGAGCAGTACTTC
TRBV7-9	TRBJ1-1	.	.	CASSSTTGLDTEAFF	TGTGCCAGCAGCTCGACCACGGGTCTGGACACTGAAGCTTTCTTT
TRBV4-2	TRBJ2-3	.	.	CASSQAGPGDTQYF	TGTGCCAGCAGCCAAGCAGGACCCGGAGATACGCAGTATTTT
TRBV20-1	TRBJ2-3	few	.	CSARGGPDTQYF	TGCAGTGCTAGAGGGGGACCAGATACGCAGTATTTT
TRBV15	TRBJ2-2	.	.	CATSSQAGAETGELFF	TGTGCCACCAGCAGTCAGGCGGGGGCAGAGACCGGGGAGCTGTTTTTT
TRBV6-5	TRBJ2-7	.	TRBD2	CASLASGSYEQYF	TGTGCCAGCCTGGCTAGCGGCTCCTACGAGCAGTACTTC
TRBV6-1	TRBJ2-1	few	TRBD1	CASSADRAARYNEQFF	TGTGCCAGCAGTGCAGACAGGGCGGCAAGGTACAATGAGCAGTTCTTC
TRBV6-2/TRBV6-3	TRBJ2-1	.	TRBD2	CASSYSWTGGYNEQFF	TGTGCCAGCAGTTACTCGTGGACGGGAGGCTACAATGAGCAGTTCTTC
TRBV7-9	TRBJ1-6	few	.	CASSESWGGSPLHF	TGTGCCAGCAGCGAAAGCTGGGGGGGTTCACCCCTCCACTTT
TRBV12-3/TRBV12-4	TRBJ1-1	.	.	CASSFAEQAFF	TGTGCCAGCAGTTTCGCGGAACAAGCTTTCTTT
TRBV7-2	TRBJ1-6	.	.	CASSSTGWDSPLHF	TGTGCCAGCAGCTCCACAGGGTGGGATTCACCCCTCCACTTT
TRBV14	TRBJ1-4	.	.	CASSQDPPRVGEKLFF	TGTGCCAGCAGCCAAGATCCCCCCAGGGTTGGTGAAAAACTGTTTTTT
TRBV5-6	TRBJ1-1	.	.	CASSLAGQTEAFF	TGTGCCAGCAGCTTGGCCGGACAGACCGAAGCTTTCTTT
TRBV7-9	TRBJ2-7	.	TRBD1	CASSSRDRADEQYF	TGTGCCAGCAGCTCCCGGGACAGGGCGGACGAGCAGTACTTC
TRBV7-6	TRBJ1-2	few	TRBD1	CASSTPSTGVSGYTF	TGTGCCAGCAGCACTCCGAGTACAGGGGTTAGTGGCTACACCTTC
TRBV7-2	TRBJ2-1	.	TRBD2	CASSLWLAGDHEQFF	TGTGCCAGCAGCTTATGGCTAGCGGGAGACCATGAGCAGTTCTTC
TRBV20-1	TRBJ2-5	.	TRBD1	CSAGDRGPDSQYF	TGCAGTGCGGGGGACAGGGGGCCCGATTCCCAGTACTTC
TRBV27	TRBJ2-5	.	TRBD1	CASSAYGQGQETQYF	TGTGCCAGCAGCGCCTATGGACAGGGGCAAGAGACCCAGTACTTC
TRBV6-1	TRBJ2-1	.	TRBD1	CASSKTGGYNEQFF	TGTGCCAGCAGCAAAACAGGGGGGTACAATGAGCAGTTCTTC
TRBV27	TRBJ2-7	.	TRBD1	CASSLGTGTTYEQYF	TGTGCCAGCAGTTTGGGGACAGGCACTACCTACGAGCAGTACTTC
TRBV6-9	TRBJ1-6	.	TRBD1	CASSSRQGRSSPLHF	TGTGCCAGCAGTTCCCGACAGGGAAGAAGTTCACCCCTCCACTTT
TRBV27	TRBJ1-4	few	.	CASSTRALREKLFF	TGTGCCAGCAGTACCCGGGCCCTCCGGGAAAAACTGTTTTTT
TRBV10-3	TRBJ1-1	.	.	CAISLEQGTEAFF	TGTGCCATCAGTCTAGAACAGGGCACTGAAGCTTTCTTT
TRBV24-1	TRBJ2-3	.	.	CATGASGSSTDTQYF	TGTGCCACGGGAGCCTCAGGATCTAGCACAGATACGCAGTATTTT
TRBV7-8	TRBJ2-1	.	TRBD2	CASSTGGGERYNEQFF	TGTGCCAGCAGCACTGGGGGAGGGGAGAGATACAATGAGCAGTTCTTC
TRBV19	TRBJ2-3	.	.	CASSIGGGSTRPDTQYF	TGTGCCAGTAGTATTGGTGGTGGGAGTACAAGACCAGATACGCAGTATTTT
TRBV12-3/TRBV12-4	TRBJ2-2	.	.	CASSTFFGELFF	TGTGCCAGCAGCACATTTTTCGGGGAGCTGTTTTTT